The count of the clone carrying this TCR beta chain is one. This table comes from immunoSEQ multiplex PCR, and its TCRdb copy is limited to in-frame clones, with some not included. Altogether under 7,500 clones are present, around 86% being singletons, with the ten largest covering approximately 7.6%. Germline V gene lookup returns CDR1 SGHDT and CDR2 YYEEEE. Trimming pared 3 bases from V and 1 base from J, leaving 19 bases between. The CDR3 totals 17 residues. This sample stems from a study of T cell clonotyping in hematopoietic cell transplantation. The genes are TRBV5-6 and TRBJ1-1; D is undetermined. The sample in question was peripheral blood mononuclear cells, obtained 100 days after allogeneic stem cell transplant. This clonotype was sampled from a male patient between 40 and 50 years old who had an allogeneic stem cell transplant from an unrelated donor, so the T cells may come from the graft donor. Some clones in this sample may be carry-over from other donors' samples. CDR3 coding DNA: TGTGCCAGCAGCTCCCCCTTCGAAGACGGAACGAACACTGAAGCTTTCTTT. Its translation: CASSSPFEDGTNTEAFF.